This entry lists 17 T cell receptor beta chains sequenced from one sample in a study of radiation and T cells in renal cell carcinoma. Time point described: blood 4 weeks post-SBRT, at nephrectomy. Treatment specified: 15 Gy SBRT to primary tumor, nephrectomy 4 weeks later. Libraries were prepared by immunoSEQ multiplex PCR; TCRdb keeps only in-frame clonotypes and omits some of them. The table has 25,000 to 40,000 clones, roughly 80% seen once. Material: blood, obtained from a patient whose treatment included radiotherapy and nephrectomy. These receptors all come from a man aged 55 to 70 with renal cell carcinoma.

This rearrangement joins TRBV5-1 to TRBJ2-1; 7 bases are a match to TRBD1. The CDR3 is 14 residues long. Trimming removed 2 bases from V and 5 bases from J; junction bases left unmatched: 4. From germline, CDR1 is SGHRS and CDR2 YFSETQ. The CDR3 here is CASSFGGQDNEQFF. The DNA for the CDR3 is TGCGCCAGCAGCTTTGGCGGACAGGACAATGAGCAGTTCTTC.

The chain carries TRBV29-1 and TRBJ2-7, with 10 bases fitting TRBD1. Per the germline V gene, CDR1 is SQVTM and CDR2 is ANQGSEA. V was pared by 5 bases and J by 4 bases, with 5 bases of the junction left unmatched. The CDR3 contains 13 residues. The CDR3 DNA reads TGCAGCGTTTCCGGACAGGGGGATTACGAGCAGTACTTC. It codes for CSVSGQGDYEQYF.

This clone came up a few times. The CDR3 nucleotides are TGTGCCAGCAGCCGACAGAGGGGAGTTGGGACAGATACGCAGTATTTT. This sequence encodes CASSRQRGVGTDTQYF. The J gene is TRBJ2-3, the V gene TRBV11-2, with D perhaps being TRBD1 or TRBD2 (5 bases each). Germline V CDR1 and CDR2: SGHAT, FQNNGV. With 5 bases removed from V and 3 bases from J, the gap between germline ends came to 18 bases. The CDR3 runs 16 residues.

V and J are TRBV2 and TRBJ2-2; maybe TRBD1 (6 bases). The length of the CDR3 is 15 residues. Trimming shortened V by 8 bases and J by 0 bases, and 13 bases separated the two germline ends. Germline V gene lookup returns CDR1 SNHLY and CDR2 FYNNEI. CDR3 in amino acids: CASCCRGTNTGELFF. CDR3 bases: TGTGCCAGCTGCTGCAGGGGTACGAACACCGGGGAGCTGTTTTTT.

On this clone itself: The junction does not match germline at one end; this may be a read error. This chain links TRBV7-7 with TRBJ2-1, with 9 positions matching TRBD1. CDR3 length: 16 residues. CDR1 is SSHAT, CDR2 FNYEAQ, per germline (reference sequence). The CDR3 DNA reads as TGTGCTAGCAGCCTCCTAGGGACAGGGCCTTACAATGAGCAGTTCTTC. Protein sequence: CASSLLGTGPYNEQFF.

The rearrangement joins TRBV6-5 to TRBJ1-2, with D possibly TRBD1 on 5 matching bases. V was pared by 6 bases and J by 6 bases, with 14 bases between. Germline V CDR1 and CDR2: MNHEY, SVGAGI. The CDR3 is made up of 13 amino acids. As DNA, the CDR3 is TGTGCCAGCAGCCTCGGGACTATAAATGGCTACACCTTC. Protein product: CASSLGTINGYTF.

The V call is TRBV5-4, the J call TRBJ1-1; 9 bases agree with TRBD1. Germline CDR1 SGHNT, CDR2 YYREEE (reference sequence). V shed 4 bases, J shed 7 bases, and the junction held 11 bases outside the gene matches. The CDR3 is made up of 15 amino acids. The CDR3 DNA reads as TGTGCCAGCAGCGGCCGTAAGGGACAGGGTGGTGAAGCTTTCTTT. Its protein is CASSGRKGQGGEAFF.

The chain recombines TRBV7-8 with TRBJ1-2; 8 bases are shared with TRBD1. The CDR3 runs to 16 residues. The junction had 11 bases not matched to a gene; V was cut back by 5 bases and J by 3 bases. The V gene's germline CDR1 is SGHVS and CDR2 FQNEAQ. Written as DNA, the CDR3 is TGTGCCAGCAGCGCAGGCAGGGGGCGGTCGGACTATGGCTACACCTTC. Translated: CASSAGRGRSDYGYTF.

The CDR3 region has the DNA TGTGCCAGCAGCTCCAGGGTTGGGGAGACCCAGTACTTC. Its translation: CASSSRVGETQYF. The rearrangement uses TRBV5-5 and TRBJ2-5; D is perhaps TRBD1 (5 bases). V lost 3 bases to trimming and J lost 5 bases, with 11 bases between them. The CDR3 has 13 residues. Germline lookup yields CDR1 SGHKS and CDR2 YYEKEE (reference sequence).

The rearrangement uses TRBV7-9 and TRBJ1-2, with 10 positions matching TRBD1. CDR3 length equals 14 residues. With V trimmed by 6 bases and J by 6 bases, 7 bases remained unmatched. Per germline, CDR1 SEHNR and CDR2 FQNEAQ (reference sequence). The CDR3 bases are TGTGCCAGCAGTCTCGTAGGGACAGGGGATGGCTACACCTTC. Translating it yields CASSLVGTGDGYTF.

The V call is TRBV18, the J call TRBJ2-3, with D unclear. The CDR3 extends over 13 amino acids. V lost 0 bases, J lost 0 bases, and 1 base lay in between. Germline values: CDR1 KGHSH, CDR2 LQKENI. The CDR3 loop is CASSPPSTDTQYF. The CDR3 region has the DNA TGTGCCAGCTCACCACCTAGCACAGATACGCAGTATTTT.

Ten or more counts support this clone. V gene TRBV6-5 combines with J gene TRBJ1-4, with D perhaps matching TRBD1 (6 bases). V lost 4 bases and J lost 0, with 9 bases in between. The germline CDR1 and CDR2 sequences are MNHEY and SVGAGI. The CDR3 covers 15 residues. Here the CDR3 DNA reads TGTGCCAGCAGTTCCGAGGGGGCAACTAATGAAAAACTGTTTTTT. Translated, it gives CASSSEGATNEKLFF.

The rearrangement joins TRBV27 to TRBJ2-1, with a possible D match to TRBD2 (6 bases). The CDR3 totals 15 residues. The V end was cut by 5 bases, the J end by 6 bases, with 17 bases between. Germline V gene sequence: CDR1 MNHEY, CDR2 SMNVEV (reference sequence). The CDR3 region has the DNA TGTGCCAGCAGTCCCACTTTGGGGGGAGGCAATGAGCAGTTCTTC. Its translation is CASSPTLGGGNEQFF.

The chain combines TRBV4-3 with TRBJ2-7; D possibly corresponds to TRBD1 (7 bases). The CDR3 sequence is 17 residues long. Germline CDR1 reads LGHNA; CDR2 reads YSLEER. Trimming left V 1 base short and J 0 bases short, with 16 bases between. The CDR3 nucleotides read TGCGCCAGCAGCCAAGGCGGGGACAGCTACAGCTCCTACGAGCAGTACTTC. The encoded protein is CASSQGGDSYSSYEQYF.

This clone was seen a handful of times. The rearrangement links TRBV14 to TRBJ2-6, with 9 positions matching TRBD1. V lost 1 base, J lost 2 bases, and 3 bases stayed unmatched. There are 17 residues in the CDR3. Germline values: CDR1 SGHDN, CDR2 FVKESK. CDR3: CASSQVYRGPGANVLTF. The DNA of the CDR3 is TGTGCCAGCAGCCAAGTCTACAGGGGGCCTGGGGCCAACGTCCTGACTTTC.

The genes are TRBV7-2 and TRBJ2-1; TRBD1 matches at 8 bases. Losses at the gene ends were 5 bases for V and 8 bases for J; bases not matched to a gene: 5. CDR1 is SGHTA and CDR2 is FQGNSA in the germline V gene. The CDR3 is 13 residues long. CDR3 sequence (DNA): TGTGCCAGCAGCGTGGACAGGGCGGATGAGCAGTTCTTC. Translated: CASSVDRADEQFF.

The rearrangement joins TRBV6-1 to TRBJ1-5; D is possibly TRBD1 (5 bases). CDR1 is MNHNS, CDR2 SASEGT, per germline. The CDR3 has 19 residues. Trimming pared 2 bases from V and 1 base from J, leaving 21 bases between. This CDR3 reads CASSERGGNWGSSNQPQHF. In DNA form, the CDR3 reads TGTGCCAGCAGTGAAAGGGGTGGTAATTGGGGTTCAAGCAATCAGCCCCAGCATTTT.